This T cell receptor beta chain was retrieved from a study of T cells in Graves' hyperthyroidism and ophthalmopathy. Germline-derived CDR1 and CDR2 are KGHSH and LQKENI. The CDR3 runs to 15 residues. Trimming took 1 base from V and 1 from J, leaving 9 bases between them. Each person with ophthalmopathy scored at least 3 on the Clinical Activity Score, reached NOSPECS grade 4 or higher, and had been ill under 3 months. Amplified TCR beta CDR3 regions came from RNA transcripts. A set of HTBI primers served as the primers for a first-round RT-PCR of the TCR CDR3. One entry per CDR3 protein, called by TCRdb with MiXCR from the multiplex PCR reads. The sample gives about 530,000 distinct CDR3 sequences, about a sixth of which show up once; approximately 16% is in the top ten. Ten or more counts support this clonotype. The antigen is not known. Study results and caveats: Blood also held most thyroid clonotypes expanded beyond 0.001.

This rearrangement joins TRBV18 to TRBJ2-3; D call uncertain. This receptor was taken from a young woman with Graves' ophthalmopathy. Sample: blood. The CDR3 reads CASSPQPTGTDTQYF. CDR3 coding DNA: TGTGCCAGCTCACCACAGCCCACTGGCACAGATACGCAGTATTTT.